The 32 T cell receptor beta chains below were found in one sample sequenced in a study of T cells after yellow fever vaccination (dated 2019 in TCRdb). Library construction relied on 5' RACE. TCRdb shows the sequencer as Illumina NovaSeq 6000. In TCRdb, the public reads were trimmed at Q25 with fastp and aligned with MiXCR, with productive beta chains retained. Records with the same CDR3 protein are collapsed into one entry carrying the most frequent genes and DNA. This sample comprises some 340,000 distinct CDR3 sequences, around 11% of them detected only once. The top ten hold about 3.3% of the sample. According to the study, the label for this sample's treatment or condition signals: live attenuated yellow fever vaccine strain. The starting material was CD4+ T cells sorted from PBMCs, obtained 45 days after the yellow fever booster vaccination. The receptors were sampled from a man in his late teens or twenties who received the YFV17D yellow fever vaccine.

This clonotype was recorded a few times. The gene calls are TRBV5-1 and TRBJ2-1; D gene uncertain. V was shortened by 0 bases and J by 1 base, with 8 bases between the two germline ends. The CDR3 totals 15 residues. Germline V lookup: CDR1 SGHRS, CDR2 YFSETQ. In DNA, the CDR3 is TGCGCCAGCAGCTTGGCCGTGACATCCTACAATGAGCAGTTCTTC. Protein sequence: CASSLAVTSYNEQFF.

This clonotype was counted many times. The chain joins TRBV5-1 to TRBJ1-6, with a tentative D call TRBD1 (5 bases). CDR3 length equals 16 residues. V dropped 5 bases and J dropped 9 bases, with 21 bases sitting between them. Germline V gives CDR1 SGHRS, CDR2 YFSETQ. CDR3 in DNA: TGCGCCAGCAGAGAGGACACCGGGACCGCGGGTTCACCCCTCCACTTT. It encodes CASREDTGTAGSPLHF.

The table lists this clonotype with many counts. The rearrangement uses TRBV25-1 and TRBJ1-6, with D perhaps matching TRBD1 (6 bases). V was cut by 4 bases and J by 7 bases, with 23 bases left in between. CDR3 length: 18 residues. CDR1 is MGHDK and CDR2 is SYGVNS in the germline V gene. The CDR3: CASSAAPPNTGLNSPLHF. In nucleotides, the CDR3 is TGTGCCAGCAGTGCCGCGCCCCCTAATACAGGGTTGAATTCACCCCTCCACTTT.

A few counts support this clonotype. CDR3 in DNA: TGTGCCAGCAGCTTAGAATACTGGACAGGGTATGGCTACACCTTC. It encodes CASSLEYWTGYGYTF. V and J are TRBV7-2 and TRBJ1-2, with 8 positions matching TRBD1. The germline gives CDR1 SGHTA, CDR2 FQGNSA. With V trimmed by 1 base and J by 5 bases, 6 bases remained unmatched. The CDR3 is made up of 15 amino acids.

The J gene is TRBJ2-2, the V gene TRBV5-1; 8 positions match TRBD1. Germline CDR1 is SGHRS and CDR2 is YFSETQ. This CDR3 comprises 16 residues. With V trimmed by 1 base and J by 6 bases, 8 bases remained unmatched. CDR3 amino acids: CASSLSAGGASGELFF. In DNA, the CDR3 is TGCGCCAGCAGCTTGTCCGCAGGGGGCGCTTCCGGGGAGCTGTTTTTT.

This clonotype has a handful of counts. The gene calls are TRBV28 and TRBJ2-3; 8 bases are shared with TRBD2. The CDR3 is made up of 15 amino acids. Trimming removed 8 bases from V and 0 bases from J; junction bases left unmatched: 7. Germline V CDR1 and CDR2: MDHEN, SYDVKM. CDR3 loop: CASFPLAGSTDTQYF. The CDR3 coding sequence is TGTGCCAGCTTTCCTCTAGCGGGCAGCACAGATACGCAGTATTTT.

A few counts support this clonotype. The chain employs TRBV3-1 and TRBJ1-1; D uncertain. V lost 3 bases to trimming and J lost 2 bases, with 13 bases between them. The CDR3 is 15 residues long. The germline V gene encodes CDR1 LGHDT and CDR2 YNNKEL (reference sequence). The CDR3 is CASSQYRPSNTEAFF. The CDR3 region has the DNA TGTGCCAGCAGCCAGTATCGGCCGAGTAACACTGAAGCTTTCTTT.

This sequence joins TRBV7-9 and TRBJ2-1; D assignment may be TRBD1 or TRBD2 (6 bases each). Deletions cut 6 bases from V and 7 bases from J, with 22 bases between. Germline V lookup: CDR1 SEHNR, CDR2 FQNEAQ (reference sequence). This CDR3 comprises 16 residues. CDR3 nucleotide sequence: TGTGCCAGCAGTGATAATCCGGGGGCCTTCATGAATGAGCAGTTCTTC. Its translation is CASSDNPGAFMNEQFF.

J is TRBJ1-1 and V is TRBV3-1; D may be TRBD1 (5 bases). Trimming took 0 bases from V and 10 from J, leaving 12 bases between them. This CDR3 is built from 13 residues. CDR1 is LGHDT and CDR2 is YNNKEL in the germline V gene (reference sequence). DNA of the CDR3: TGTGCCAGCAGCCAAGATCTGGGGCGGAGAGCTTTCTTT. Translated: CASSQDLGRRAFF. Using reference TRBV3-1 and TRBJ1-1 for the parts outside the CDR3, the full variable domain is DTAVSQTPKYLVTQMGNDKSIKCEQNLGHDTMYWYKQDSKKFLKIMFSYNNKELIINETVPNRFSPKSPDKAHLNLHINSLELGDSAVYFCASSQDLGRRAFFGQGTRLTVV.

The chain joins TRBV9 to TRBJ2-4; D is unclear. Germline V gene data show CDR1 as SGDLS and CDR2 as YYNGEE. CDR3 length equals 15 residues. The V gene lost 0 bases and the J gene lost 6 bases, with 13 bases spanning the gap. Written as DNA, the CDR3 is TGTGCCAGCAGCGTAGTAGAAGGGCCCCGAAACATTCAGTACTTC. Translation: CASSVVEGPRNIQYF.

This clonotype was seen a few times. The chain joins TRBV7-2 to TRBJ2-4, with 7 nucleotides matching TRBD2. This CDR3 comprises 14 residues. Per germline, CDR1 SGHTA and CDR2 FQGNSA. The junction had 7 bases not matched to a gene; V was cut back by 5 bases and J by 6 bases. The CDR3 DNA follows: TGTGCCAGCAGCCCACAAACGGGGGGAAACATTCAGTACTTC. As protein: CASSPQTGGNIQYF.

The V call is TRBV12-3 or TRBV12-4, the J call TRBJ2-3; D remains ambiguous. The V gene lost 6 bases and the J gene lost 2 bases, with 9 bases spanning the gap. This CDR3 region has 13 residues. CDR3 coding DNA: TGTGCCAGCAGGGGCGATCCCACAGATACGCAGTATTTT. Its translation: CASRGDPTDTQYF.

The chain combines TRBV20-1 with TRBJ2-5; TRBD2 matches at 7 bases. The CDR3 sequence is 15 residues long. Trimming took 3 bases from V and 2 from J; bases not matched to a gene: 9. CDR1 and CDR2 from the germline V gene are DFQATT and SNEGSKA (reference sequence). The CDR3 spells CSARVGASGQETQYF. The CDR3 DNA follows: TGCAGTGCTAGGGTCGGGGCTAGCGGTCAAGAGACCCAGTACTTC.

The chain recombines TRBV10-3 with TRBJ1-4, with 9 bases fitting TRBD1. Germline lookup yields CDR1 ENHRY and CDR2 SYGVKD. The ends lost 3 bases at V and 7 bases at J; junction bases unmatched: 3. The CDR3 is 14 residues long. CDR3 nucleotides: TGTGCCATCAGTGACCCGGACAGGGGTGAAAAACTGTTTTTT. Translation: CAISDPDRGEKLFF.

This clonotype was detected only a few times. The chain employs TRBV20-1 and TRBJ1-2; TRBD1 matches 9 bases. The CDR3 has 16 residues. CDR1 DFQATT and CDR2 SNEGSKA come from the germline V gene (reference sequence). Trimming cost V 3 bases and J 0 bases; bases outside gene matches: 8. The CDR3 bases are TGCAGTGCTAGCCCCTTAAGACAGGGGGCTAACTATGGCTACACCTTC. Protein product: CSASPLRQGANYGYTF.

This clonotype was detected a few times. The chain links TRBV7-9 to TRBJ1-6, with D perhaps TRBD1 (6 bases). Trimming shortened V by 1 base and J by 10 bases, and 14 bases separated the two germline ends. CDR3 length equals 15 residues. The germline CDR1 and CDR2 sequences are SEHNR and FQNEAQ (reference sequence). In DNA form, the CDR3 reads TGTGCCAGCAGCTTAGGTCCAGGGGAGGGATCACCCCTCCACTTT. Encoded protein: CASSLGPGEGSPLHF.

The V and J genes are TRBV11-1 and TRBJ2-6; TRBD1 might be the D (6 bases). The CDR3 is made up of 16 amino acids. CDR1 is SGHAT, CDR2 FQDESV, per germline (reference sequence). V was cut by 7 bases and J by 0 bases, with 13 bases left in between. CDR3 nucleotide sequence: TGTGCCAGCACCAGACAGGCCCCCTCTGGGGCCAACGTCCTGACTTTC. Its translation: CASTRQAPSGANVLTF. The variable domain in full, completed from reference TRBV11-1 and TRBJ2-6, reads EAEVAQSPRYKITEKSQAVAFWCDPISGHATLYWYRQILGQGPELLVQFQDESVVDDSQLPKDRFSAERLKGVDSTLKIQPAELGDSAMYLCASTRQAPSGANVLTFGAGSRLTVL.

V usage is TRBV29-1 and J usage is TRBJ2-1; 13 nucleotides line up with TRBD2. The length of the CDR3 is 16 residues. CDR1 is SQVTM, CDR2 ANQGSEA, per germline. Trimming cost V 5 bases and J 6 bases; bases outside gene matches: 10. The CDR3: CSVSGLAGVMGNEQFF. The CDR3 nucleotides read TGCAGCGTTTCAGGACTAGCGGGGGTTATGGGCAATGAGCAGTTCTTC.

The DNA for the CDR3 is TGTGCCAGCAGCTTCAACTACGGAAACGAGCAGTACTTC. This gives the protein CASSFNYGNEQYF. The gene calls are TRBV7-3 and TRBJ2-7; D unresolved. The V end was cut by 3 bases, the J end by 5 bases, with 11 bases between. CDR1 SGHTA and CDR2 FQGTGA come from the germline V gene. The CDR3 sequence is 13 residues long.

This clonotype appeared once. The chain is built from TRBV9 and TRBJ1-1, with D tentatively TRBD1 (5 bases). The CDR3 runs 14 residues. Trimming shortened V by 0 bases and J by 3 bases, and 9 bases separated the two germline ends. Germline V gene sequence: CDR1 SGDLS, CDR2 YYNGEE. In DNA, the CDR3 is TGTGCCAGCAGCGTAGTGGGGACGGACACTGAAGCTTTCTTT. Protein: CASSVVGTDTEAFF.

This chain connects TRBV5-1 to TRBJ1-4; D is uncertain. Germline V gene lookup returns CDR1 SGHRS and CDR2 YFSETQ. CDR3 length: 13 amino acids. Trimming took 6 bases from V and 4 from J, leaving 10 bases between them. The CDR3 protein is CASKSQVNEKLFF. In DNA, the CDR3 is TGCGCCAGCAAAAGTCAGGTTAATGAAAAACTGTTTTTT.

This clonotype was recorded many times. This chain joins TRBV7-2 and TRBJ2-5; D perhaps matches TRBD1 (6 bases). The CDR3 has 14 residues. Germline-derived CDR1 and CDR2 are SGHTA and FQGNSA. V dropped 5 bases and J dropped 5 bases, with 15 bases sitting between them. CDR3 sequence reads: CASSPRGGRETQYF. The CDR3, as DNA: TGTGCCAGCAGCCCGAGAGGGGGTCGGGAGACCCAGTACTTC.

CDR3 in DNA: TGTGCCAGCAGCCTCCGACAGGGGACGACTAATGAAAAACTGTTTTTT. Translated, it gives CASSLRQGTTNEKLFF. The rearrangement links TRBV4-2 to TRBJ1-4; 8 positions agree with TRBD1. Germline lookup yields CDR1 LGHNA and CDR2 YNFKEQ. The length of the CDR3 is 16 residues. V shed 4 bases, J shed 2 bases, and the junction held 6 bases outside the gene matches.

This clonotype was found a few times. The chain uses TRBV19 and TRBJ2-3, with TRBD1 identical over 9 bases. This CDR3 region has 14 residues. The J segment lost 3 bases and the V segment lost 6 bases, leaving 4 bases of the junction unmatched. Germline CDR1 LNHDA, CDR2 SQIVND (reference sequence). The CDR3 sequence: CASSRDRVTDTQYF. CDR3 DNA sequence: TGTGCCAGTAGCCGGGACAGGGTAACAGATACGCAGTATTTT.

This clonotype was counted many times. The chain couples TRBV7-2 to TRBJ1-2; 8 bases are shared with TRBD1. The CDR3 contains 13 residues. CDR1 is SGHTA and CDR2 is FQGNSA in the germline V gene. Trimming cost V 2 bases and J 6 bases; bases outside gene matches: 2. In nucleotides, the CDR3 is TGTGCCAGCAGCTTATCGACAGGGGATGGCTACACCTTC. It specifies CASSLSTGDGYTF.

This chain uses TRBV29-1 with TRBJ1-1; D is ambiguous. The germline V gene has CDR1 SQVTM and CDR2 ANQGSEA. The CDR3 runs 13 residues. Trimming removed 4 bases at V and 4 bases at J, with 13 bases between. The CDR3 sequence is CSVVGQPSTEAFF. The CDR3 DNA is TGCAGCGTTGTAGGCCAGCCTAGCACTGAAGCTTTCTTT.

CDR3 sequence: CASRKDRERTGANVLTF. The CDR3 region has the DNA TGTGCCAGCAGAAAAGACAGGGAACGGACTGGGGCCAACGTCCTGACTTTC. The J gene is TRBJ2-6, the V gene TRBV6-4; 7 bases map to TRBD1. There are 17 residues in the CDR3. After removal of 6 bases from V and 2 bases from J, the junction contained 10 bases not matched to a gene. Germline lookup yields CDR1 MRHNA and CDR2 SNTAGT.

In this sample, this clonotype turned up a few times. The genes are TRBV6-5 and TRBJ1-4; D unresolved. The V and J ends lost 5 bases and 0 bases respectively, with 7 bases between them. The germline V gene has CDR1 MNHEY and CDR2 SVGAGI. The CDR3 totals 14 residues. CDR3 nucleotides: TGTGCCAGCAGTGGATTCGCAACTAATGAAAAACTGTTTTTT. It is translated as CASSGFATNEKLFF.

The chain combines TRBV6-2 or TRBV6-3 with TRBJ1-1; D might be TRBD1 (5 bases). The germline gives CDR1 MNHEY, CDR2 SVGEGT. Trimming pared 0 bases from V and 4 bases from J, leaving 12 bases between. CDR3 length: 15 amino acids. CDR3: CASSYSGARVTEAFF. The CDR3 DNA sequence: TGTGCCAGCAGTTACTCGGGCGCCAGGGTCACTGAAGCTTTCTTT.

This clonotype was observed a handful of times. CDR3 in amino acids: CASSLFVAGGTTDTQYF. As DNA, the CDR3 is TGTGCCAGCAGCTTATTTGTAGCGGGGGGGACCACAGATACGCAGTATTTT. This chain connects TRBV13 to TRBJ2-3, with 11 bases fitting TRBD2. J gave up 2 bases and V 2 bases, and 6 bases lay outside the gene matches. This CDR3 contains 17 residues. In germline, CDR1 is PRHDT, CDR2 FYEKMQ (reference sequence).

This clonotype occurred a few times. The CDR3 loop is CASSLSYSSVPGELFF. In DNA, the CDR3 is TGTGCCAGCAGCTTAAGCTATAGTTCCGTTCCCGGGGAGCTGTTTTTT. This sequence joins TRBV7-3 and TRBJ2-2; D unresolved. Germline V gene sequence: CDR1 SGHTA, CDR2 FQGTGA. CDR3 size: 16 residues. V was cut by 1 base and J by 6 bases, with 15 bases left in between. The entire variable domain, with the rest obtained from reference TRBV7-3 and TRBJ2-2, is as follows: GAGVSQTPSNKVTEKGKYVELRCDPISGHTALYWYRQSLGQGPEFLIYFQGTGAADDSGLPNDRFFAVRPEGSVSTLKIQRTERGDSAVYLCASSLSYSSVPGELFFGEGSRLTVL.

Ten or more counts support this clonotype. J is TRBJ1-1 and V is TRBV20-1; D not certain. Trimming removed 0 bases at V and 7 bases at J, with 9 bases between. Germline V gene data show CDR1 as DFQATT and CDR2 as SNEGSKA (reference sequence). The CDR3 consists of 12 residues. The CDR3 reads CSARDSDREAFF. The CDR3, as DNA: TGCAGTGCTAGAGATAGTGACCGTGAAGCTTTCTTT.